This T cell receptor beta chain was captured by sequencing in a study of a mutant IDH1 vaccine in newly diagnosed glioma. Looking at the study overall: Treated patients comprised roughly 60% males and around 40% females, mean age around 40 years.

The time point denotes: baseline, week 1 (first vaccination visit). As for treatment: pre-vaccination baseline after standard-of-care therapy. Each of the donors came in with new WHO grade 3 or 4 astrocytomas that were IDH1-mutant and ATRX-lost. J gave up 0 bases and V 4 bases, and 6 bases lay outside the gene matches. The CDR3 is 15 amino acids. CDR1 and CDR2 (germline): SGHRS, YFSETQ. Data came from immunoSEQ multiplex PCR; TCRdb stores just in-frame clones and leaves some out. The data hold around 88,000 clones, with about 80% observed a single time. Study outcomes and limitations: Patients showed vaccine-induced immune responses at a rate of approximately 93%.

A note on this clone: Its target is unknown.

The source is a man aged 35 to 55 with glioma. This specimen was PBMCs, taken from a glioma patient treated with radiotherapy, temozolomide or both. The chain links TRBV5-1 to TRBJ1-1; 7 bases match TRBD1. Written as DNA, the CDR3 is TGCGCCAGCAGCCCGGAGACAGGGCTGAACACTGAAGCTTTCTTT. Protein: CASSPETGLNTEAFF. The variable domain in full, with the rest retrieved from reference TRBV5-1 and TRBJ1-1, is KAGVTQTPRYLIKTRGQQVTLSCSPISGHRSVSWYQQTPGQGLQFLFEYFSETQRNKGNFPGRFSGRQFSNSRSEMNVSTLELGDSALYLCASSPETGLNTEAFFGQGTRLTVV.